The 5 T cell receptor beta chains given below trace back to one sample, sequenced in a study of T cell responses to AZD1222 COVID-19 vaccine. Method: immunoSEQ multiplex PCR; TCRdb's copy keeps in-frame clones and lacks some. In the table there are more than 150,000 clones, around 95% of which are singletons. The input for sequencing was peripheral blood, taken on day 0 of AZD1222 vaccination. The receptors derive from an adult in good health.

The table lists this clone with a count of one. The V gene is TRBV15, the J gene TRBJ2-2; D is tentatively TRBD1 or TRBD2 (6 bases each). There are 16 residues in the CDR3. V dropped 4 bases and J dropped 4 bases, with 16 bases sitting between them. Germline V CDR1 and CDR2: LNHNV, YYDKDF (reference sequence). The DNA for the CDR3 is TGTGCCACCAGCAACCCCCGGGAGACAGGCACCGGGGAGCTGTTTTTT. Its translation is CATSNPRETGTGELFF.

CDR3 nucleotide sequence: TGTGCCAGCAGTCACGGACAGGAAGCTTTCTTT. Amino acid sequence: CASSHGQEAFF. V and J are TRBV6-5 and TRBJ1-1, with D possibly TRBD1 on 6 matching bases. V was cut by 5 bases and J by 8 bases, with 9 bases left in between. The germline CDR1 and CDR2 sequences are MNHEY and SVGAGI. The CDR3 length is 11 residues.

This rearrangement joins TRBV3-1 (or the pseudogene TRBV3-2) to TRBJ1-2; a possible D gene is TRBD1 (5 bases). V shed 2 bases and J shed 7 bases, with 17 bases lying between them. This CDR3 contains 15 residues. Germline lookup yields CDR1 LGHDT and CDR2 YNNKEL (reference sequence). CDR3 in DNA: TGTGCCAGCAGCCAAAAGCGGGGGGATTGGGGTGGCTACACCTTC. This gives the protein CASSQKRGDWGGYTF.

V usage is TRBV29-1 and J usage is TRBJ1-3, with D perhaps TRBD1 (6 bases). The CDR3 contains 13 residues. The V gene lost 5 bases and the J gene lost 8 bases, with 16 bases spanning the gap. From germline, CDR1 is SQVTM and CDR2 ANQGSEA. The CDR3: CSVPGQLTDTIYF. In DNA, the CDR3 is TGCAGCGTTCCGGGACAACTAACGGACACCATATATTTT.

The CDR3 is CSVEGQGDTGELFF. Written as DNA, the CDR3 is TGCAGCGTTGAAGGACAGGGGGACACCGGGGAGCTGTTTTTT. The chain recombines TRBV29-1 with TRBJ2-2, with 9 bases aligning to TRBD1. Germline V CDR1 and CDR2: SQVTM, ANQGSEA. CDR3 length: 14 amino acids. V was pared by 1 base and J by 3 bases, with 0 bases of the junction left unmatched.